The rows below give T cell receptor beta chains drawn from one sample of a study of shared clonotypes between healthy human individuals. TCRdb's copy holds only in-frame clones and misses some; the assay was immunoSEQ multiplex PCR. The sample consists of approximately 1,500,000 clones, nearly 99% of them appearing once. Sequenced: naive CD4+ T cells sorted from blood. Source of these receptors: a man aged 25 to 40 in good health. Both conserved end residues are part of each CDR3.

V	J	CDR3
TRBV2	TRBJ2-7	CASSSGASYEQYF
TRBV7-3	TRBJ2-1	CASSLTPGLANYNEQFF
TRBV29-1	TRBJ2-7	CSVVGQGVSYEQYF
TRBV5-6	TRBJ2-4	CASSASGRGNIQYF
TRBV28	TRBJ2-7	CASSFGLHRDEQYF
TRBV9	TRBJ2-2	CASSVRGDRNTGELFF
TRBV29-1	TRBJ1-1	CSVSNSDRIFF
TRBV18	TRBJ1-2	CASSPIRGGLDSYGYTF
TRBV6-5	TRBJ1-2	CASRGPGTEAGYTF
TRBV12-1	TRBJ2-1	CASSSQAGGYEQFF
TRBV4-2	TRBJ2-5	CASSLHAAGGETQYF
TRBV7-9	TRBJ1-1	CASSLRGLDRGTEAFF
TRBV2	TRBJ2-5	CASSEAPRETQYF
TRBV20-1	TRBJ2-7	CSLRGVYEQYF
TRBV10-1	TRBJ2-2	CASSESGTGELFF